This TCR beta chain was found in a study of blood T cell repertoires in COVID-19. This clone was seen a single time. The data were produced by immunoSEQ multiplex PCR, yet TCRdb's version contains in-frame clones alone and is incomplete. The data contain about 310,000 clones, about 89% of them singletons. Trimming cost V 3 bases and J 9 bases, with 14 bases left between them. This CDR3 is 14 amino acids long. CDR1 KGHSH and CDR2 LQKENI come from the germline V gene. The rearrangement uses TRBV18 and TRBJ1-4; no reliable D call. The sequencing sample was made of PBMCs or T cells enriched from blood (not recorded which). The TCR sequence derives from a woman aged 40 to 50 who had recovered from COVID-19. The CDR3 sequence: CASSPMQLRKKLFF. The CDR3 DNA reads TGTGCCAGCTCACCGATGCAACTGCGGAAAAAACTGTTTTTT.